This T cell receptor beta chain was sequenced in a study of T cell repertoires in cytomegalovirus infection. For the study at large: Indications came from public TCR beta signatures; they pointed to CMV infection and to a matching HLA type. Overall study findings and caveats: It was HLA-C-restricted CMV-specific TCR beta clonotypes that dominated the response ex vivo.

Trimming cost V 0 bases and J 0 bases; bases outside gene matches: 8. This CDR3 spans 18 amino acids. Germline loops: CDR1 SGHVS, CDR2 FQNEAQ. Ten or more counts support this clonotype. Its antigen is undetermined. TCRdb reprocessed the reads with MiXCR, giving one entry per CDR3 protein. The sample lists some 440,000 distinct CDR3 sequences, roughly 30% occurring once. The sequenced material came from PBMCs. The TCR was taken from a human donor in good health (CMV status not recorded). Some clones in this sample may be carry-over from other donors' samples. The chain carries TRBV7-8 and TRBJ1-1; 9 nucleotides align to TRBD1. The CDR3 DNA sequence: TGTGCCAGCAGCTTAGCGGTGGGACAGGGTACCATGAACACTGAAGCTTTCTTT. Amino acids: CASSLAVGQGTMNTEAFF.